These 22 T cell receptor beta chains came from one sample sequenced in a study of blood T cells in healthy people across ages. Alongside a J-beta primer mix, a sample-barcoded 5' primer served in a second PCR lasting roughly 7 to 11 cycles. TCRdb reprocessed the 5' RACE reads via MiXCR and lists one record per CDR3 protein. The table includes around 2 million distinct CDR3 sequences, around 42% detected once. The sample consisted of blood. Receptors were obtained from a human donor in good health.

The chain couples TRBV12-3 or TRBV12-4 to TRBJ1-1, with D unclear. Trimming took 5 bases from V and 0 from J, leaving 25 bases between them. This CDR3 has 19 residues. The CDR3: CASSQTLDRSRGMNTEAFF. DNA of the CDR3: TGTGCCAGCAGTCAGACCCTAGACCGGTCGCGAGGGATGAACACTGAAGCTTTCTTT.

The V call is TRBV5-6, the J call TRBJ2-1, with TRBD1 matching 8 bases. The CDR3 extends over 16 amino acids. The ends lost 6 bases at V and 0 bases at J; junction bases unmatched: 8. CDR1 is SGHDT, CDR2 YYEEEE, per germline. In nucleotides, the CDR3 is TGTGCCAGCAACCGGGACAGGCTTTACTCCTACAATGAGCAGTTCTTC. Translated: CASNRDRLYSYNEQFF.

V usage is TRBV6-2 or TRBV6-3 and J usage is TRBJ1-5; D not certain. In germline, CDR1 is MNHEY, CDR2 SVGEGT. V was cut by 0 bases and J by 5 bases, with 11 bases left in between. The CDR3 is 15 residues long. The CDR3 DNA follows: TGTGCCAGCAGTTACTCGGGTCTTACTTATCAGCCCCAGCATTTT. Translating gives CASSYSGLTYQPQHF.

This clonotype came up many times. The CDR3 bases are TGCGCCAGCAGCCAAGACCCGGGTAGCGGGGGGTACAATGAGCAGTTCTTC. Translating it yields CASSQDPGSGGYNEQFF. The J gene is TRBJ2-1, the V gene TRBV4-3; 10 nucleotides line up with TRBD2. Germline trimming cut 0 bases from V and 4 bases from J; bases unmatched to any gene: 6. The CDR3 contains 17 residues. Looked up from germline, CDR1 is LGHNA and CDR2 is YSLEER.

The chain has TRBV5-1 and TRBJ2-3; D perhaps matches TRBD2 (6 bases). The CDR3 has 14 residues. Germline V CDR1 and CDR2: SGHRS, YFSETQ. V lost 3 bases, J lost 4 bases, and 12 bases lay in between. CDR3 coding DNA: TGCGCCAGCAGCTCAGCAGGGACTTCAGATACGCAGTATTTT. Encoded protein: CASSSAGTSDTQYF.

This chain joins TRBV4-1 and TRBJ2-5; D tentatively reads TRBD1 or TRBD2 (5 bases each). CDR1 and CDR2 from the germline V gene are MGHRA and YSYEKL. Trimming shortened V by 2 bases and J by 11 bases, and 21 bases separated the two germline ends. The CDR3 consists of 15 residues. The CDR3 sequence is CASSQFSIRGPRQYF. The CDR3 DNA reads as TGCGCCAGCAGCCAATTTAGCATTCGGGGCCCGCGGCAGTACTTC.

This clonotype has a handful of counts. V usage is TRBV7-9 and J usage is TRBJ1-4, with 10 bases aligning to TRBD1. Germline trimming cut 5 bases from V and 16 bases from J; bases unmatched to any gene: 4. The CDR3 spans 11 residues. Looked up from germline, CDR1 is SEHNR and CDR2 is FQNEAQ (reference sequence). The CDR3 sequence is CASSPGQGKFF. CDR3 DNA sequence: TGTGCCAGCAGCCCGGGACAGGGGAAGTTTTTT.

To note about this clonotype: Given a much more abundant clone one base away, this may be a read error. The chain recombines TRBV7-3 with TRBJ2-4, with D perhaps matching TRBD1 or TRBD2 (6 bases each). This CDR3 spans 13 amino acids. The germline V gene encodes CDR1 SGHTA and CDR2 FQGTGA. The CDR3 DNA sequence: TGTACCAGCAGCCTAGGGGGGAAAAACATTCAGTACTTC. Its protein is CTSSLGGKNIQYF.

This sequence joins TRBV29-1 and TRBJ2-3, with TRBD2 matching 9 bases. The V gene end was trimmed by 3 bases and the J gene end by 3 bases; junction bases not matched to a gene: 10. Per the germline V gene, CDR1 is SQVTM and CDR2 is ANQGSEA. This CDR3 region has 16 residues. Written as DNA, the CDR3 is TGCAGCGTTGACGGGGCTAGCGGGGAACCTACAGATACGCAGTATTTT. This translates into CSVDGASGEPTDTQYF.

The chain joins TRBV5-1 to TRBJ2-3; the D is unclear. V was pared by 6 bases and J by 7 bases, with 15 bases between. Germline CDR1 SGHRS, CDR2 YFSETQ. This CDR3 is 13 amino acids long. CDR3 region: CASNEANMNTQYF. The CDR3 DNA reads TGCGCCAGCAATGAAGCAAACATGAATACGCAGTATTTT.

V is TRBV4-1 and J is TRBJ2-6; TRBD1 aligns across 8 bases. After removal of 3 bases from V and 0 bases from J, the junction contained 13 bases not matched to a gene. This CDR3 is built from 20 residues. CDR1 is MGHRA and CDR2 is YSYEKL in the germline V gene. The CDR3 DNA reads TGCGCCAGCAGCCATGCCGTGAAGGGACAGGATAGCTCTGGGGCCAACGTCCTGACTTTC. It specifies CASSHAVKGQDSSGANVLTF.

This clonotype was seen a few times. In DNA, the CDR3 is TGCGCCAGCAGCTTGGGGCCAGCTGACTCCTACGAGCAGTACTTC. Translating gives CASSLGPADSYEQYF. The chain employs TRBV5-1 and TRBJ2-7, with D unclear. The CDR3 spans 15 residues. Germline V CDR1 and CDR2: SGHRS, YFSETQ. Trimming took 0 bases from V and 0 from J, leaving 10 bases between them.

This clonotype has only a few counts. The chain couples TRBV12-3 or TRBV12-4 to TRBJ2-1, with 16 positions matching TRBD2. CDR3 size: 23 residues. After removal of 2 bases from V and 2 bases from J, the junction contained 18 bases not matched to a gene. The CDR3 nucleotides are TGTGCCAGCAGTTTAAGGTTTCGCTTCGGGACTAGCGGGGGGGCGAGTCCCTACAATGAGCAGTTCTTC. It translates to CASSLRFRFGTSGGASPYNEQFF.

This clonotype has a handful of counts. The rearrangement uses TRBV5-1 and TRBJ2-3; D is perhaps TRBD2 (6 bases). Germline-derived CDR1 and CDR2 are SGHRS and YFSETQ. The ends were cut back, 5 bases at V and 0 bases at J, with 22 bases in the middle. CDR3 length: 18 residues. In nucleotides, the CDR3 is TGCGCCAGCAGGACTAGTTTATTTTCCGGGCGAAGCACAGATACGCAGTATTTT. Amino acid sequence: CASRTSLFSGRSTDTQYF.

In its sample, this clonotype was seen many times. The chain joins TRBV6-5 to TRBJ2-6; D not certain. With 3 bases removed from V and 0 bases from J, the gap between germline ends came to 6 bases. The CDR3 length is 15 residues. From germline, CDR1 is MNHEY and CDR2 SVGAGI. The DNA of the CDR3 is TGTGCCAGCAGTTATTCCCCCTCTGGGGCCAACGTCCTGACTTTC. Translating it yields CASSYSPSGANVLTF.

The V gene is TRBV7-9, the J gene TRBJ2-5, with 8 positions matching TRBD2. The CDR3 is 15 residues long. V lost 5 bases, J lost 2 bases, and 7 bases stayed unmatched. The germline V gene encodes CDR1 SEHNR and CDR2 FQNEAQ (reference sequence). Here the CDR3 reads CASSKLAARQETQYF. The CDR3 coding sequence is TGTGCCAGCAGCAAACTAGCGGCCCGACAAGAGACCCAGTACTTC.

The V and J genes are TRBV28 and TRBJ2-1; a weak D match, TRBD2 (5 bases). The CDR3 consists of 15 residues. Trimming removed 8 bases from V and 9 bases from J, with 23 bases in between. CDR1 MDHEN and CDR2 SYDVKM come from the germline V gene. Here the CDR3 reads CASSKGAEVSGEQFF. In DNA, the CDR3 is TGTGCCAGCTCCAAGGGAGCGGAGGTTTCGGGTGAGCAGTTCTTC.

The V and J genes are TRBV7-2 and TRBJ1-3, with 10 positions matching TRBD1. Germline V gene data show CDR1 as SGHTA and CDR2 as FQGNSA. V gave up 5 bases and J gave up 3 bases; unmatched junction bases: 7. The CDR3 consists of 16 residues. DNA for the CDR3: TGTGCCAGCAGCCCGTCAGGACAGGGGGGTGGAAACACCATATATTTT. It is translated as CASSPSGQGGGNTIYF.

This clonotype was counted between two and nine times. The chain employs TRBV6-2 or TRBV6-3 and TRBJ2-4; D uncertain. Germline CDR1 and CDR2: MNHEY and SVGEGT. V lost 6 bases and J 0 bases, leaving 12 bases between the germline ends. There are 15 residues in the CDR3. This chain's CDR3 is CASSLQRLAKNIQYF. In nucleotides, the CDR3 is TGTGCCAGCAGCCTACAAAGACTAGCCAAAAACATTCAGTACTTC.

The V gene is TRBV6-5, the J gene TRBJ1-1; the match to TRBD1 covers 7 bases. The CDR3 sequence is 13 residues long. The J segment lost 4 bases and the V segment lost 5 bases, leaving 4 bases of the junction unmatched. Germline assignment: CDR1 MNHEY and CDR2 SVGAGI. CDR3 coding DNA: TGTGCCAGCAGTCAAGGGACAGTCACTGAAGCTTTCTTT. It encodes CASSQGTVTEAFF.

The rearrangement links TRBV29-1 to TRBJ2-3; weak D call: TRBD1 (6 bases). The CDR3 loop spans 12 amino acids. Germline CDR1 and CDR2: SQVTM and ANQGSEA. V lost 8 bases to trimming and J lost 2 bases, with 11 bases between them. CDR3: CSTGSYTDTQYF. The CDR3 DNA is TGCAGCACAGGGTCCTACACAGATACGCAGTATTTT.

This clonotype came up many times. The chain has TRBV7-2 and TRBJ1-1; perhaps TRBD1 as D (5 bases). The CDR3 covers 13 residues. Germline V gives CDR1 SGHTA, CDR2 FQGNSA. V was cut by 3 bases and J by 4 bases, with 9 bases left in between. The CDR3 DNA reads TGTGCCAGCAGCTTGGGAGGGGCCACTGAAGCTTTCTTT. It specifies CASSLGGATEAFF.